Following are 26 T cell receptor beta chains from one sample sequenced in a study of control samples from healthy donors and cancer patients. Profiling relied on immunoSEQ multiplex PCR, and the TCRdb table lists in-frame clones only, not all of them. In the table there are 150,000 to 200,000 clones, 90% to 95% of which are singletons. The sample comprised blood. The source is a woman in her 30s in good health.

CDR3 region: CASSQEGQGNSYEQYF. For the CDR3, the DNA is TGTGCCAGCAGCCAAGAAGGACAGGGAAACAGCTACGAGCAGTACTTC. The chain has TRBV14 and TRBJ2-7; 8 positions match TRBD1. From germline, CDR1 is SGHDN and CDR2 FVKESK. The CDR3 consists of 16 residues. V shed 0 bases and J 3 bases; nucleotides not matched to a gene: 7.

The chain recombines TRBV3-1 (or the pseudogene TRBV3-2) with TRBJ1-1, with D hard to call. Between the trimmed V and J ends, which lost 0 bases and 6 bases, there was a span of 8 bases. The CDR3 is 13 amino acids. Germline loops: CDR1 LGHDT, CDR2 YNNKEL (reference sequence). The CDR3 region has the DNA TGTGCCAGCAGCCAAGATCCTGTCCCTGAAGCTTTCTTT. This codes for CASSQDPVPEAFF.

The chain employs TRBV28 and TRBJ1-2, with 7 bases aligning to TRBD1. After removal of 7 bases from V and 2 bases from J, the junction contained 4 bases not matched to a gene. The CDR3 has 13 amino acids. Per germline, CDR1 MDHEN and CDR2 SYDVKM. CDR3 amino acids: CASTRGQNYGYTF. The CDR3 nucleotides read TGTGCCAGCACCCGGGGACAGAACTATGGCTACACCTTC.

The chain has TRBV15 and TRBJ2-1, with TRBD2 identical over 9 bases. V shed 3 bases, J shed 6 bases, and the junction held 6 bases outside the gene matches. CDR3 length: 15 residues. CDR1 is LNHNV, CDR2 YYDKDF, per germline (reference sequence). Here the CDR3 reads CATSSPGTSPNEQFF. CDR3 bases: TGTGCCACCAGCAGCCCCGGGACTAGCCCCAATGAGCAGTTCTTC.

The chain recombines TRBV27 with TRBJ2-2; a weak D match, TRBD1 (5 bases). Germline-derived CDR1 and CDR2 are MNHEY and SMNVEV (reference sequence). With 3 bases removed from V and 0 bases from J, the gap between germline ends came to 8 bases. CDR3 length equals 15 residues. For the CDR3, the DNA is TGTGCCAGCAGTTTTGGACATCCGAACACCGGGGAGCTGTTTTTT. It is translated as CASSFGHPNTGELFF.

The CDR3 sequence: CASSPGEEKLFF. As DNA, the CDR3 is TGTGCCAGCTCACCAGGGGAGGAAAAACTGTTTTTT. The chain couples TRBV18 to TRBJ1-4, with D uncertain. V dropped 2 bases and J dropped 8 bases, with 6 bases sitting between them. Germline assignment: CDR1 KGHSH and CDR2 LQKENI. The CDR3 runs to 12 residues.

The chain carries TRBV28 and TRBJ1-2; D gene unclear. CDR3 size: 15 residues. From germline, CDR1 is MDHEN and CDR2 SYDVKM. V was pared by 4 bases and J by 0 bases, with 12 bases between. CDR3 sequence: CASSSPAAANYGYTF. The CDR3 DNA follows: TGTGCCAGCAGTTCTCCGGCGGCAGCTAACTATGGCTACACCTTC.

This sequence joins TRBV6-6 and TRBJ1-1; TRBD1 might be the D (6 bases). The CDR3 contains 13 residues. V was cut by 5 bases and J by 5 bases, with 12 bases left in between. In germline, CDR1 is MNHNY, CDR2 SVGAGI (reference sequence). The CDR3 nucleotides are TGTGCCAGCAGTCCACAGGGAGGGACTGAAGCTTTCTTT. Encoded protein: CASSPQGGTEAFF.

The V gene is TRBV12-3 or TRBV12-4, the J gene TRBJ1-4; 7 positions agree with TRBD1. V gave up 6 bases and J gave up 4 bases; unmatched junction bases: 2. This CDR3 spans 13 amino acids. CDR3 coding DNA: TGTGCCAGCAGAAGACAGGGTAATGAAAAACTGTTTTTT. This codes for CASRRQGNEKLFF.

This clone was observed once. The chain recombines TRBV6-5 with TRBJ2-2; 13 nucleotides match TRBD2. CDR1 MNHEY and CDR2 SVGAGI come from the germline V gene. The CDR3 consists of 15 residues. Unmatched junction bases numbered 3, after V lost 5 bases and J lost 6 bases. Here the CDR3 DNA reads TGTGCCAGCAGTCGGGGACTAGCGGGACCCGGGGAGCTGTTTTTT. Its protein product is CASSRGLAGPGELFF.

Note on this clone: The same CDR3 is also encoded by other DNA sequences in this sample. The rearrangement joins TRBV18 to TRBJ2-5; 7 positions match TRBD1. The CDR3 extends over 13 amino acids. J was trimmed by 4 bases and V by 4 bases; bases with no gene match: 3. The V gene's germline CDR1 is KGHSH and CDR2 LQKENI. CDR3 bases: TGTGCCAGCTCACTTAACAGGGGAGAGACCCAGTACTTC. This sequence encodes CASSLNRGETQYF. Filled out from reference TRBV18 and TRBJ2-5, the complete variable domain reads NAGVMQNPRHLVRRRGQEARLRCSPMKGHSHVYWYRQLPEEGLKFMVYLQKENIIDESGMPKERFSAEFPKEGPSILRIQQVVRGDSAAYFCASSLNRGETQYFGPGTRLLVL.

The chain combines TRBV7-9 with TRBJ2-2; 12 positions agree with TRBD2. This CDR3 region has 14 residues. Germline-derived CDR1 and CDR2 are SEHNR and FQNEAQ (reference sequence). V shed 6 bases and J 4 bases; nucleotides not matched to a gene: 0. Here the CDR3 reads CASRTSGSTGELFF. For the CDR3, the DNA is TGTGCCAGCAGGACTAGCGGGAGCACCGGGGAGCTGTTTTTT.

The rearrangement links TRBV2 to TRBJ1-5, with a possible D match to TRBD1 (6 bases). This CDR3 contains 14 residues. Germline CDR1 SNHLY, CDR2 FYNNEI. V was trimmed by 6 bases and J by 0 bases, leaving 9 bases between them. Written as DNA, the CDR3 is TGTGCCAGCAGCCGACAGGTTAGCAATCAGCCCCAGCATTTT. Protein sequence: CASSRQVSNQPQHF.

The rearrangement links TRBV3-1 (or the pseudogene TRBV3-2) to TRBJ2-3; 11 bases match TRBD2. CDR3 length: 15 residues. The V gene's germline CDR1 is LGHDT and CDR2 YNNKEL (reference sequence). V lost 4 bases to trimming and J lost 6 bases; unmatched junction nucleotides: 6. The CDR3 region has the DNA TGTGCCAGCAGCCCACTAGCGGGGGCGGGGGATACGCAGTATTTT. Amino acids: CASSPLAGAGDTQYF.

This clone was counted only a few times. The chain employs TRBV14 and TRBJ1-4; D ambiguous. This CDR3 spans 16 amino acids. Germline-derived CDR1 and CDR2 are SGHDN and FVKESK. V dropped 0 bases and J dropped 4 bases, with 12 bases sitting between them. DNA for the CDR3: TGTGCCAGCAGCCAAGATCGTTGGGGAGTTAATGAAAAACTGTTTTTT. It translates to CASSQDRWGVNEKLFF.

The chain joins TRBV4-3 to TRBJ2-5; TRBD2 matches 8 bases. There are 15 residues in the CDR3. The junction had 5 bases not matched to a gene; V was cut back by 1 base and J by 4 bases. Looked up from germline, CDR1 is LGHNA and CDR2 is YSLEER. CDR3 nucleotide sequence: TGCGCCAGCAGCCAAGCATTTAGCGGGATAGAGACCCAGTACTTC. As protein: CASSQAFSGIETQYF.

The V gene is TRBV6-6, the J gene TRBJ1-5; tentative D call: TRBD1 (6 bases). The CDR3 consists of 13 residues. The ends were cut back, 6 bases at V and 5 bases at J, with 11 bases in the middle. Germline V gene lookup returns CDR1 MNHNY and CDR2 SVGAGI (reference sequence). CDR3 sequence reads: CASRTGQHQPQHF. The CDR3, as DNA: TGTGCCAGCAGGACAGGTCAGCATCAGCCCCAGCATTTT.

This clone was counted once. V usage is TRBV19 and J usage is TRBJ1-2; 7 nucleotides align to TRBD1. This CDR3 has 13 amino acids. CDR1 is LNHDA, CDR2 SQIVND, per germline (reference sequence). V lost 6 bases and J lost 7; bases outside the gene matches: 8. DNA of the CDR3: TGTGCCAGTAGCCCATCAGGGGGGGGTGGCTACACCTTC. It yields the protein CASSPSGGGGYTF. The full variable domain, completed using reference TRBV19 and TRBJ1-2, is DGGITQSPKYLFRKEGQNVTLSCEQNLNHDAMYWYRQDPGQGLRLIYYSQIVNDFQKGDIAEGYSVSREKKESFPLTVTSAQKNPTAFYLCASSPSGGGGYTFGSGTRLTVV.

This clone was seen once. V usage is TRBV10-3 and J usage is TRBJ1-1, with a possible D match to TRBD1 (6 bases). This CDR3 comprises 14 residues. CDR1 ENHRY and CDR2 SYGVKD come from the germline V gene. The ends were cut back, 7 bases at V and 4 bases at J, with 16 bases in the middle. The CDR3 sequence is CAIKPTGLGTEAFF. The CDR3 coding sequence is TGTGCCATCAAACCAACAGGGTTGGGCACTGAAGCTTTCTTT.

The chain couples TRBV3-1 (or the pseudogene TRBV3-2) to TRBJ2-7; 11 nucleotides match TRBD2. The ends lost 3 bases at V and 7 bases at J; junction bases unmatched: 5. Germline CDR1 reads LGHDT; CDR2 reads YNNKEL (reference sequence). The CDR3 contains 14 residues. CDR3 in DNA: TGTGCCAGCAGCCAGGTAGCGGGAGGGGGAGAGCAGTACTTC. This gives the protein CASSQVAGGGEQYF.

The rearrangement joins TRBV7-2 to TRBJ2-7; D may be TRBD1 (6 bases). The CDR3 spans 15 residues. V lost 0 bases to trimming and J lost 7 bases, with 16 bases between them. CDR1 is SGHTA, CDR2 FQGNSA, per germline. This CDR3 is CASSLAPGRGFEQYF. DNA of the CDR3: TGTGCCAGCAGCTTAGCCCCCGGCAGGGGTTTTGAGCAGTACTTC.

V gene TRBV7-3 combines with J gene TRBJ2-3, with 13 positions matching TRBD2. Trimming cost V 2 bases and J 1 base; bases outside gene matches: 0. This CDR3 region has 16 residues. Germline V lookup: CDR1 SGHTA, CDR2 FQGTGA. DNA of the CDR3: TGTGCCAGCAGCTTAGGACTAGCGGGGGGCACAGATACGCAGTATTTT. Translating it yields CASSLGLAGGTDTQYF.

Note on this clone: In the same sample, other DNA sequences code for this CDR3. This rearrangement joins TRBV12-3 or TRBV12-4 to TRBJ1-1, with D unclear. V was shortened by 2 bases and J by 1 base, with 5 bases between the two germline ends. CDR3 length: 13 amino acids. CDR3 amino acids: CASSLLRNTEAFF. CDR3 DNA: TGTGCCAGCAGTTTACTTCGGAACACTGAAGCTTTCTTT.

The genes are TRBV28 and TRBJ1-2; D is undetermined. CDR3 length: 12 amino acids. Trimming took off 2 bases at V and 3 bases at J, with 4 bases between the two ends. CDR1 is MDHEN and CDR2 is SYDVKM in the germline V gene. As DNA, the CDR3 is TGTGCCAGCAGTTTAAGCTACTATGGCTACACCTTC. It translates to CASSLSYYGYTF.

This rearrangement joins TRBV3-1 (or the pseudogene TRBV3-2) to TRBJ2-4; TRBD2 aligns across 10 bases. The CDR3 has 14 amino acids. Per germline, CDR1 LGHDT and CDR2 YNNKEL (reference sequence). V shed 3 bases and J 8 bases; nucleotides not matched to a gene: 4. Here the CDR3 reads CASSHSGGAYIQYF. The CDR3 bases are TGTGCCAGCAGCCACAGCGGGGGGGCGTACATTCAGTACTTC.

This chain uses TRBV5-6 with TRBJ2-5; 12 bases fit TRBD2. This CDR3 spans 14 amino acids. Germline CDR1 and CDR2: SGHDT and YYEEEE. J gave up 6 bases and V 2 bases, and 2 bases lay outside the gene matches. CDR3 DNA: TGTGCCAGCAGCTTCGGACTAGCGGGACAGACCCAGTACTTC. Encoded protein: CASSFGLAGQTQYF.